This T cell receptor beta chain appears in the sequencing data of a study of siplizumab effects on memory and regulatory T cells (dated by TCRdb to the late 2010s). With respect to the entire study: The study examined how the anti-CD2 antibody siplizumab affects alloreactive T-cell subsets in allogeneic mixed lymphocyte reactions built from human PBMCs.

Notes on this clone: Its antigen has not been determined. No base qualities exist here, and no much larger clone lies one base off it.

Sorted unstimulated T cells, along with proliferating T cells recovered from mixed lymphocyte reactions, underwent TCRbeta CDR3 sequencing. Fresh whole blood from 9 to 11 HLA-typed healthy donors was used to isolate PBMCs. The CDR3 covers 17 residues, taking in both the cysteine and the phenylalanine. The read is trimmed to its CDR3 DNA, 51 bases read in frame from base 1. The junction shows trimming of 5 bases on V and 2 bases on J, and the gene matches do not reach 7 bases of it. Per the germline V gene, SGHVS is the CDR1 and FNYEAQ is the CDR2. The library came from the immunoSEQ multiplex PCR assay. The deep sequencing platform assayed 90,000 to 100,000 TCR templates per sample. Genomic DNA extracted from sorted T cells was the material used for TCRbeta CDR3 sequencing. The paper's processing steps were these. The R programming language was used for the clonal analysis of the TCRbeta CDR3 data. Unstimulated samples were compared with post-reaction CFSE-low samples to define alloreactive CD4+ and CD8+ clones. By matching sequences to the repertoires of sorted unstimulated Treg and non-Treg cells, each alloreactive CD4+ clone was assigned a regulatory or non-regulatory origin. TCRdb took this table from immuneACCESS and kept in-frame rearrangements with V and J called. Such tables lack part of the clones; where checked against another copy, unresolved V genes explain under half of the gap, and the rest is unexplained. V, J and clone size derive from that table, while D and trimming were established from the DNA sequence. This sample has approximately 100,000 clones in its table, and about 90% of those were observed once. The ten largest clones add up to just over 2.5% of the sample.

The investigation overall reported the following: Siplizumab significantly reduced the cumulative frequency of alloreactive sequences traceable to unstimulated CD4+ memory T cells. The suppressive function of proliferating Tregs from siplizumab cultures was not functionally confirmed. In reactions with siplizumab, an average of 68.8% of mappable alloreactive CD4+ clones were Treg-derived, compared with roughly 27% in control reactions. Because sequences below about 10^-5 frequency were poorly captured, only a minor fraction of alloreactive clones could be mapped to unstimulated subsets. Unstimulated naive T cells appeared more diverse than memory T cells, and naive cells seemed to contribute substantially to the alloresponse. For roughly 75-95% of proliferating CD4+ or CD8+ clones, no naive or memory phenotype could be assigned.

Sequenced material: CD4+ T cells sorted from blood. The sequence was obtained from a human donor in good health. Some clones in this sample may be carry-over from other donors' samples. Rearrangement joined TRBV7-6 to TRBJ2-5, with TRBD2 matching 14 junction bases. The bases read TGTGCCAGCAGCCCCGGGACTAGCGGGAGTGGGCAAGAGACCCAGTACTTC. Its translation reads: CASSPGTSGSGQETQYF.